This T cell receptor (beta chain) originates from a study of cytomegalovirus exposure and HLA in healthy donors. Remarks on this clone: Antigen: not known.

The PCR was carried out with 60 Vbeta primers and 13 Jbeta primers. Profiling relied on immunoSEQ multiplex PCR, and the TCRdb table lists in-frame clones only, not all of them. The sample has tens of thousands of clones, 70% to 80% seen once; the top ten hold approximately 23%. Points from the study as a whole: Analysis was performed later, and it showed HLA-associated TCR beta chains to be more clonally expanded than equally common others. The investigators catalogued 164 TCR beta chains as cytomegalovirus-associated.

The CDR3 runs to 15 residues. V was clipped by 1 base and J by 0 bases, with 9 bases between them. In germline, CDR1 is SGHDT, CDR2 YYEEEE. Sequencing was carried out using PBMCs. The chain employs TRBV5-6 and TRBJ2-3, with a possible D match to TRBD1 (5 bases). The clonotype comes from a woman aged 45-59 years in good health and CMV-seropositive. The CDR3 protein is CASSLRAGSTDTQYF. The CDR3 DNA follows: TGTGCCAGCAGCTTGAGAGCAGGGAGCACAGATACGCAGTATTTT. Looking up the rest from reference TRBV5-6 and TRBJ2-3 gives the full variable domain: DAGVTQSPTHLIKTRGQQVTLRCSPKSGHDTVSWYQQALGQGPQFIFQYYEEEERQRGNFPDRFSGHQFPNYSSELNVNALLLGDSALYLCASSLRAGSTDTQYFGPGTRLTVL.